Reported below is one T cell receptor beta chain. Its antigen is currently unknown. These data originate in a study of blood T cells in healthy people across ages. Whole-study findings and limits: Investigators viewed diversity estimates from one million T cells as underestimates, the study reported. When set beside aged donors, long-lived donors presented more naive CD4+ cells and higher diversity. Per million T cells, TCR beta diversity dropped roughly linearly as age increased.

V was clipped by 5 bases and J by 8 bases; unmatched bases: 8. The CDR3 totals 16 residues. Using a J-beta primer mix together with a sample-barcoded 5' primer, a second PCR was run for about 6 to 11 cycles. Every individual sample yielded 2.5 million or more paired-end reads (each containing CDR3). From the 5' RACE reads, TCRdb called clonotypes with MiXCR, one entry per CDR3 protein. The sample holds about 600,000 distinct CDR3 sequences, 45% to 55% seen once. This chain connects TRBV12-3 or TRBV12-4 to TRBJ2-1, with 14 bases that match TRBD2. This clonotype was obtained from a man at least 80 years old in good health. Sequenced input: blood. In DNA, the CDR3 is TGTGCCAGCAGTACCGGGACTAGCGGGAGTAGGGATGAGCAGTTCTTC. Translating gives CASSTGTSGSRDEQFF.